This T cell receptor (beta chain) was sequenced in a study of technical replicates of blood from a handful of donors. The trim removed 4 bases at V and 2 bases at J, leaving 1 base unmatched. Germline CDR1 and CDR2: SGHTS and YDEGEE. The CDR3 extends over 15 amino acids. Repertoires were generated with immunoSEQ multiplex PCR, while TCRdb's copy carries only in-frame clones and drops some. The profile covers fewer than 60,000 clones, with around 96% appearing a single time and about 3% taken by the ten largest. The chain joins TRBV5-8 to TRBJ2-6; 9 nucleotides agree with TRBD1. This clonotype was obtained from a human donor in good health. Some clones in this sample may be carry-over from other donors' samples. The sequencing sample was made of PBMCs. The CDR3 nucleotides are TGTGCCAGCAGCCGGGACAGGGCTGGGGCCAACGTCCTGACTTTC. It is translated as CASSRDRAGANVLTF.